Here is one TCR beta chain with its context. Its specificity is not known. The data stem from a study of OX40 agonist ivuxolimab in advanced cancers. General study results and limits: Partial responders dosed at 0.1-3.0 mg/kg displayed clonal expansion ranking among the lowest.

Generated by immunoSEQ multiplex PCR, the TCRdb table keeps only in-frame clones and is missing some. The data show fewer than 30,000 clones, with 88% seen just once and roughly a third held by the top ten. The germline V gene encodes CDR1 SGHRS and CDR2 YFSETQ. The length of the CDR3 is 19 residues. The J segment lost 3 bases and the V segment lost 0 bases, leaving 9 bases of the junction unmatched. The specimen comprised CD4+ or CD8+ T cells sorted from blood, sampled in a trial of the OX40 agonist ivuxolimab. This receptor was obtained from an adult with an advanced solid tumor such as melanoma, head and neck, liver or kidney cancer. This chain links TRBV5-1 with TRBJ1-4; 12 bases are a match to TRBD1. CDR3 bases: TGCGCCAGCAGCTTGGCTCTTGGGACAGGGGGCCTTGCTAATGAAAAACTGTTTTTT. This gives the protein CASSLALGTGGLANEKLFF.